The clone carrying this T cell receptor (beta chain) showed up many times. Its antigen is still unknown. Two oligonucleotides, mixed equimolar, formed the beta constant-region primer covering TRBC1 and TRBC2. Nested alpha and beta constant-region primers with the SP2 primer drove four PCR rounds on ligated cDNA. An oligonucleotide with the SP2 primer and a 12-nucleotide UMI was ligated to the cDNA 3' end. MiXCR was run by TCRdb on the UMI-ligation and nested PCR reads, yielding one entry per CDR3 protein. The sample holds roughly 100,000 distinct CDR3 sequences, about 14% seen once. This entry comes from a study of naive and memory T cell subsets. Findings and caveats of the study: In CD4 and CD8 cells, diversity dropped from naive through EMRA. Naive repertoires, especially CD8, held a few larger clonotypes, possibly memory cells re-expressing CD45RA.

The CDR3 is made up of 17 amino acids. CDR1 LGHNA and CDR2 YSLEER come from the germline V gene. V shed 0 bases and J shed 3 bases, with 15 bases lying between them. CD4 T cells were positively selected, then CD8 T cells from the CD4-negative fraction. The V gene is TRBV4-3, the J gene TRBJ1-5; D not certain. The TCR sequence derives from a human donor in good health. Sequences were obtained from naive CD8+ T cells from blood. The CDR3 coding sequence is TGCGCCAGCAGCCAAGATCCCCGTCCTGGCTCCAATCAGCCCCAGCATTTT. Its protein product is CASSQDPRPGSNQPQHF.